These T cell receptor beta chains were read from a single sample in a study of OX40 agonist ivuxolimab in advanced cancers. TCRdb keeps only in-frame clones here, not all; method: immunoSEQ multiplex PCR. Among tens of thousands of clones listed, approximately 89% were seen once. Here the sequenced sample was CD4+ or CD8+ T cells sorted from blood, taken in a trial of the OX40 agonist ivuxolimab. Receptors were obtained from an adult with an advanced solid tumor such as melanoma, head and neck, liver or kidney cancer. Both conserved end residues are part of each CDR3.

CDR3aa: CASFRTPEDTQYF; j_gene: TRBJ2-3; v_gene: TRBV2
CDR3aa: CASSHRNTGDGYTF; j_gene: TRBJ1-2; v_gene: TRBV4-1
CDR3aa: CASSLRALETQYF; j_gene: TRBJ2-5; v_gene: TRBV6-5
CDR3aa: CASSPDLQTNSIAKNIQYF; j_gene: TRBJ2-4; v_gene: TRBV9
CDR3aa: CASSVMTDTQYF; j_gene: TRBJ2-3; v_gene: TRBV2
CDR3aa: CASSLGGAPSPLHF; j_gene: TRBJ1-6; v_gene: TRBV7-9
CDR3aa: CASSPSGQGTGNTIYF; j_gene: TRBJ1-3; v_gene: TRBV28
CDR3aa: CASTDSGTLSYGYTF; j_gene: TRBJ1-2; v_gene: TRBV6-5
CDR3aa: CASSFPRQGSSEQFF; j_gene: TRBJ2-1; v_gene: TRBV7-9
CDR3aa: CSANRRDSQYF; j_gene: TRBJ2-3; v_gene: TRBV20-1
CDR3aa: CASSLRYRGSNTEAFF; j_gene: TRBJ1-1; v_gene: TRBV7-6
CDR3aa: CASSLSPNEKLFF; j_gene: TRBJ1-4; v_gene: TRBV28
CDR3aa: CASSPPANSPLHF; j_gene: TRBJ1-6; v_gene: TRBV2
CDR3aa: CASSFADISSYEQYF; j_gene: TRBJ2-7; v_gene: TRBV5-5
CDR3aa: CATSRALGQGAFSPLHF; j_gene: TRBJ1-6; v_gene: TRBV15
CDR3aa: CASSPGPFIEAFF; j_gene: TRBJ1-1; v_gene: TRBV27
CDR3aa: CASSPRASGRSDTQYF; j_gene: TRBJ2-3; v_gene: TRBV4-3
CDR3aa: CASSFTGTVLNEQFF; j_gene: TRBJ2-1; v_gene: TRBV7-3
CDR3aa: CASSLLPTGTNIQYF; j_gene: TRBJ2-4; v_gene: TRBV7-2
CDR3aa: CASSSSGRAPYNEQFF; j_gene: TRBJ2-1; v_gene: TRBV28
CDR3aa: CASAQYGINTEAFF; j_gene: TRBJ1-1; v_gene: TRBV2
CDR3aa: CASRNSGSAYNEQFF; j_gene: TRBJ2-1; v_gene: TRBV7-9
CDR3aa: CASSIQGAGEKLFF; j_gene: TRBJ1-4; v_gene: TRBV5-4
CDR3aa: CASRARRGQETQYF; j_gene: TRBJ2-5; v_gene: TRBV28
CDR3aa: CASSLSGARETQYF; j_gene: TRBJ2-5; v_gene: TRBV5-4
CDR3aa: CASSPRTGMKQTQYF; j_gene: TRBJ2-5; v_gene: TRBV18
CDR3aa: CASSVGPQQYSPLHF; j_gene: TRBJ1-6; v_gene: TRBV9
CDR3aa: CASSTSLAGGYTF; j_gene: TRBJ1-2; v_gene: TRBV7-2
CDR3aa: CASSLVEQVYEQYF; j_gene: TRBJ2-7; v_gene: TRBV7-9
CDR3aa: CASRRASTDTQYF; j_gene: TRBJ2-3; v_gene: TRBV7-2
CDR3aa: CASSDRPAQYF; j_gene: TRBJ2-5; v_gene: TRBV2
CDR3aa: CASSLPGQDNQPQHF; j_gene: TRBJ1-5; v_gene: TRBV28